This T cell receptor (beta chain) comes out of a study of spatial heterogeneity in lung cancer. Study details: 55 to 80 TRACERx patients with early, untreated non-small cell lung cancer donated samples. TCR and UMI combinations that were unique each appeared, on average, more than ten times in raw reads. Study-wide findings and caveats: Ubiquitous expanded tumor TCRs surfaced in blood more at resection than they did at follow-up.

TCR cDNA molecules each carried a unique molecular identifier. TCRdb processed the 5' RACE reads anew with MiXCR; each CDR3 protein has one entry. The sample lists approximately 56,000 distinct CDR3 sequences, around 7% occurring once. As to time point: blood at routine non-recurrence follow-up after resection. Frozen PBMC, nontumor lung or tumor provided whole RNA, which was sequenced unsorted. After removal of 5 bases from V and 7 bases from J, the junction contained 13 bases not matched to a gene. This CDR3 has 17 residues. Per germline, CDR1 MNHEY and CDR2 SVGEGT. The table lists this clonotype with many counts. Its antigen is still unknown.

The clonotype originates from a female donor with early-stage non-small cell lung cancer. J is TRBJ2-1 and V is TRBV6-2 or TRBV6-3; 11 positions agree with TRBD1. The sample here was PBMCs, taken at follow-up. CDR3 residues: CASSPHFPGQGGNEQFF. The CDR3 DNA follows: TGTGCCAGCAGTCCTCACTTTCCGGGACAGGGGGGAAATGAGCAGTTCTTC.